One sample yielded the 16 T cell receptor beta chains listed below, sequenced in a study of shared clonotypes between healthy human individuals. Sequencing was performed with immunoSEQ multiplex PCR; in TCRdb, only in-frame clones are kept and a portion is missing. Of 1.4 million to 1.5 million clones in the sample, roughly 96% were seen once. The sequencing sample was made of naive CD4+ T cells sorted from blood. Subset meaning: CD45RA+ positively selected. Receptors were obtained from a man aged 30 to 45 in good health.

This chain joins TRBV5-5 and TRBJ2-7, with D possibly being TRBD2 (5 bases). The CDR3 is made up of 14 amino acids. Trimming pared 2 bases from V and 0 bases from J, leaving 9 bases between. Per germline, CDR1 SGHKS and CDR2 YYEKEE (reference sequence). The CDR3: CASSFRGSSYEQYF. The CDR3 bases are TGTGCCAGCAGCTTTCGGGGAAGCTCCTACGAGCAGTACTTC.

V is TRBV29-1 and J is TRBJ2-7; 10 bases are shared with TRBD1. J was trimmed by 6 bases and V by 3 bases; bases with no gene match: 8. Germline V gives CDR1 SQVTM, CDR2 ANQGSEA. CDR3 length equals 14 residues. CDR3 DNA sequence: TGCAGCGTTGACGAGACAGGGGGCTCGGGCGAGCAGTACTTC. Its protein is CSVDETGGSGEQYF.

The chain links TRBV5-4 to TRBJ2-3; the match to TRBD1 covers 8 bases. Germline V lookup: CDR1 SGHNT, CDR2 YYREEE (reference sequence). The CDR3 has 15 amino acids. With 4 bases clipped from V and 1 base from J, the junction kept 5 bases outside the gene matches. Written as DNA, the CDR3 is TGTGCCAGCAGCCAGGGGGCCTTGGGCACAGATACGCAGTATTTT. Translating gives CASSQGALGTDTQYF.

The chain recombines TRBV11-2 with TRBJ2-6; D not resolved. CDR1 is SGHAT and CDR2 is FQNNGV in the germline V gene. V was pared by 6 bases and J by 1 base, with 4 bases between. CDR3 length: 13 amino acids. In DNA form, the CDR3 reads TGTGCCAGCAGGGATTCTGGGGCCAACGTCCTGACTTTC. Its protein product is CASRDSGANVLTF.

The chain employs TRBV5-1 and TRBJ2-5; 14 nucleotides line up with TRBD2. The CDR3 length is 16 residues. The J segment lost 5 bases and the V segment lost 3 bases, leaving 6 bases of the junction unmatched. Germline loops: CDR1 SGHRS, CDR2 YFSETQ. The chain's CDR3 is CASSSGLAGVRETQYF. CDR3 coding DNA: TGCGCCAGCAGCTCGGGACTAGCGGGAGTTCGCGAGACCCAGTACTTC.

The V gene is TRBV18, the J gene TRBJ1-2; D not resolved. CDR3 size: 16 residues. V gave up 2 bases and J gave up 0 bases, with 13 bases separating them. The germline CDR1 and CDR2 sequences are KGHSH and LQKENI. The CDR3, as DNA: TGTGCCAGCTCACCAATGGCAGCATCTCCTAACTATGGCTACACCTTC. It specifies CASSPMAASPNYGYTF.

Concerning this clone: Other DNA sequences within the sample encode an identical CDR3. The chain employs TRBV2 and TRBJ2-7; D ambiguous. V lost 0 bases and J 6 bases, leaving 3 bases between the germline ends. The CDR3 loop spans 11 amino acids. In germline, CDR1 is SNHLY, CDR2 FYNNEI. The CDR3 nucleotides are TGTGCCAGCAGTGAAGCAGTCGAGCAGTACTTC. Translating it yields CASSEAVEQYF.

The chain is built from TRBV28 and TRBJ2-7; a possible D gene is TRBD1 (5 bases). The length of the CDR3 is 13 residues. V lost 6 bases and J lost 1, with 10 bases in between. CDR1 MDHEN and CDR2 SYDVKM come from the germline V gene. The CDR3 region is CASSPYRSYEQYF. DNA of the CDR3: TGTGCCAGCAGCCCTTACAGGTCCTACGAGCAGTACTTC.

The chain recombines TRBV5-1 with TRBJ1-3; D might be TRBD1 (6 bases). V was pared by 3 bases and J by 4 bases, with 17 bases between. The germline gives CDR1 SGHRS, CDR2 YFSETQ. The CDR3 totals 16 residues. The CDR3 loop reads CASSWDNRVPGNTIYF. The CDR3 DNA follows: TGCGCCAGCAGCTGGGATAACAGGGTACCGGGAAACACCATATATTTT.

The chain carries TRBV6-6 and TRBJ2-1, with TRBD2 matching over 7 bases. Per germline, CDR1 MNHNY and CDR2 SVGAGI (reference sequence). CDR3 size: 16 residues. Trimming removed 2 bases from V and 0 bases from J; junction bases left unmatched: 4. The CDR3 loop is CASSYASGLSYNEQFF. CDR3 bases: TGTGCCAGCAGTTACGCTAGCGGCCTCTCCTACAATGAGCAGTTCTTC.

The chain has TRBV6-6 and TRBJ1-4; D not resolved. V was shortened by 6 bases and J by 4 bases, with 12 bases between the two germline ends. CDR1 is MNHNY, CDR2 SVGAGI, per germline (reference sequence). The CDR3 length is 14 residues. CDR3 coding DNA: TGTGCCAGCAGGGCCGGACGGATTAATGAAAAACTGTTTTTT. Translated: CASRAGRINEKLFF.

The V call is TRBV7-2, the J call TRBJ2-2; D gene uncertain. CDR3 size: 13 residues. Trimming stripped 5 bases from V and 2 bases from J, with 6 bases between. Germline CDR1 reads SGHTA; CDR2 reads FQGNSA. CDR3 in DNA: TGTGCCAGCAGCGCCCGAAACACCGGGGAGCTGTTTTTT. Translated, it gives CASSARNTGELFF.

The chain employs TRBV15 and TRBJ2-1; TRBD1 matches at 9 bases. V was pared by 0 bases and J by 2 bases, with 26 bases of the junction left unmatched. The CDR3 length is 24 residues. CDR1 and CDR2 (germline): LNHNV, YYDKDF (reference sequence). CDR3 loop: CATSRELVGQGLAGPSTTYNEQFF. The CDR3 DNA sequence: TGTGCCACCAGCAGAGAACTGGTTGGACAGGGGCTAGCAGGGCCCTCAACCACCTACAATGAGCAGTTCTTC.

This clone was seen a handful of times. This chain links TRBV28 with TRBJ1-5, with 10 bases matching TRBD1. This CDR3 is built from 16 residues. The V gene's germline CDR1 is MDHEN and CDR2 SYDVKM. V lost 6 bases and J lost 6; bases outside the gene matches: 11. This chain's CDR3 is CASSHLGQGKGQPQHF. CDR3 nucleotides: TGTGCCAGCAGCCATTTGGGACAGGGGAAGGGTCAGCCCCAGCATTTT.

Notes on this clone: Distinct nucleotide sequences in the sample also encode this CDR3. This chain connects TRBV10-1 to TRBJ2-2; maybe TRBD1 (6 bases). Germline assignment: CDR1 WNHNN and CDR2 SYGVQD (reference sequence). V was pared by 0 bases and J by 1 base, with 9 bases between. The CDR3 contains 16 residues. This CDR3 reads CASSESGTLNTGELFF. In DNA form, the CDR3 reads TGCGCCAGCAGTGAGTCAGGGACACTGAACACCGGGGAGCTGTTTTTT.

The J gene is TRBJ2-2, the V gene TRBV5-6; possible D gene TRBD1, 6 bases. CDR1 is SGHDT, CDR2 YYEEEE, per germline. The germline V and J ends were trimmed by 4 bases and 6 bases, with 19 bases remaining between them. The CDR3 covers 16 residues. CDR3 DNA sequence: TGTGCCAGCAGCGTACGGGACAAATCCTTAGCCGGGGAGCTGTTTTTT. Encoded protein: CASSVRDKSLAGELFF.